This T cell receptor beta chain is from a study of Graves' ophthalmopathy and Graves' hyperthyroidism. For the study at large: Researchers classed hyperthyroidism as stable given no ophthalmopathy within 18 months of follow-up. Study observations and caveats: Blood also contained most of the expanded thyroid clonotypes above 0.001 frequency. Sensitivity of about 90% and specificity of 70% to 84% were achieved when a 13-signature model separated ophthalmopathy from stable hyperthyroidism.

The germline V gene encodes CDR1 SGHDN and CDR2 FVKESK. Deletions cut 1 base from V and 9 bases from J, with 12 bases between. CDR3 length: 13 residues. The study amplified TCR beta CDR3 regions using RNA transcripts. First-round RT-PCR used HTBI primers; second-round multiplex PCR followed. Each CDR3 protein gets one entry after TCRdb re-called the multiplex PCR reads with MiXCR. Of over a million distinct CDR3 sequences listed, 36% are singletons. For this clonotype: Its cognate antigen is unknown. This sequence may be a read error, since a much larger clone differs from it by one base.

The diagnosis combined clinical symptoms, thyroxine, TRAb, thyroid ultrasound and orbital computed tomography scans. This receptor was identified in an adult man with Graves' hyperthyroidism. The chain carries TRBV14 and TRBJ2-5; D might be TRBD2 (6 bases). The sequencing input was peripheral blood or thyroid tissue (not recorded which). CDR3 nucleotide sequence: TGTGCCAGCAGCCAAGCGGTAGGGGAGGCCCAGTACTTC. Its protein is CASSQAVGEAQYF.